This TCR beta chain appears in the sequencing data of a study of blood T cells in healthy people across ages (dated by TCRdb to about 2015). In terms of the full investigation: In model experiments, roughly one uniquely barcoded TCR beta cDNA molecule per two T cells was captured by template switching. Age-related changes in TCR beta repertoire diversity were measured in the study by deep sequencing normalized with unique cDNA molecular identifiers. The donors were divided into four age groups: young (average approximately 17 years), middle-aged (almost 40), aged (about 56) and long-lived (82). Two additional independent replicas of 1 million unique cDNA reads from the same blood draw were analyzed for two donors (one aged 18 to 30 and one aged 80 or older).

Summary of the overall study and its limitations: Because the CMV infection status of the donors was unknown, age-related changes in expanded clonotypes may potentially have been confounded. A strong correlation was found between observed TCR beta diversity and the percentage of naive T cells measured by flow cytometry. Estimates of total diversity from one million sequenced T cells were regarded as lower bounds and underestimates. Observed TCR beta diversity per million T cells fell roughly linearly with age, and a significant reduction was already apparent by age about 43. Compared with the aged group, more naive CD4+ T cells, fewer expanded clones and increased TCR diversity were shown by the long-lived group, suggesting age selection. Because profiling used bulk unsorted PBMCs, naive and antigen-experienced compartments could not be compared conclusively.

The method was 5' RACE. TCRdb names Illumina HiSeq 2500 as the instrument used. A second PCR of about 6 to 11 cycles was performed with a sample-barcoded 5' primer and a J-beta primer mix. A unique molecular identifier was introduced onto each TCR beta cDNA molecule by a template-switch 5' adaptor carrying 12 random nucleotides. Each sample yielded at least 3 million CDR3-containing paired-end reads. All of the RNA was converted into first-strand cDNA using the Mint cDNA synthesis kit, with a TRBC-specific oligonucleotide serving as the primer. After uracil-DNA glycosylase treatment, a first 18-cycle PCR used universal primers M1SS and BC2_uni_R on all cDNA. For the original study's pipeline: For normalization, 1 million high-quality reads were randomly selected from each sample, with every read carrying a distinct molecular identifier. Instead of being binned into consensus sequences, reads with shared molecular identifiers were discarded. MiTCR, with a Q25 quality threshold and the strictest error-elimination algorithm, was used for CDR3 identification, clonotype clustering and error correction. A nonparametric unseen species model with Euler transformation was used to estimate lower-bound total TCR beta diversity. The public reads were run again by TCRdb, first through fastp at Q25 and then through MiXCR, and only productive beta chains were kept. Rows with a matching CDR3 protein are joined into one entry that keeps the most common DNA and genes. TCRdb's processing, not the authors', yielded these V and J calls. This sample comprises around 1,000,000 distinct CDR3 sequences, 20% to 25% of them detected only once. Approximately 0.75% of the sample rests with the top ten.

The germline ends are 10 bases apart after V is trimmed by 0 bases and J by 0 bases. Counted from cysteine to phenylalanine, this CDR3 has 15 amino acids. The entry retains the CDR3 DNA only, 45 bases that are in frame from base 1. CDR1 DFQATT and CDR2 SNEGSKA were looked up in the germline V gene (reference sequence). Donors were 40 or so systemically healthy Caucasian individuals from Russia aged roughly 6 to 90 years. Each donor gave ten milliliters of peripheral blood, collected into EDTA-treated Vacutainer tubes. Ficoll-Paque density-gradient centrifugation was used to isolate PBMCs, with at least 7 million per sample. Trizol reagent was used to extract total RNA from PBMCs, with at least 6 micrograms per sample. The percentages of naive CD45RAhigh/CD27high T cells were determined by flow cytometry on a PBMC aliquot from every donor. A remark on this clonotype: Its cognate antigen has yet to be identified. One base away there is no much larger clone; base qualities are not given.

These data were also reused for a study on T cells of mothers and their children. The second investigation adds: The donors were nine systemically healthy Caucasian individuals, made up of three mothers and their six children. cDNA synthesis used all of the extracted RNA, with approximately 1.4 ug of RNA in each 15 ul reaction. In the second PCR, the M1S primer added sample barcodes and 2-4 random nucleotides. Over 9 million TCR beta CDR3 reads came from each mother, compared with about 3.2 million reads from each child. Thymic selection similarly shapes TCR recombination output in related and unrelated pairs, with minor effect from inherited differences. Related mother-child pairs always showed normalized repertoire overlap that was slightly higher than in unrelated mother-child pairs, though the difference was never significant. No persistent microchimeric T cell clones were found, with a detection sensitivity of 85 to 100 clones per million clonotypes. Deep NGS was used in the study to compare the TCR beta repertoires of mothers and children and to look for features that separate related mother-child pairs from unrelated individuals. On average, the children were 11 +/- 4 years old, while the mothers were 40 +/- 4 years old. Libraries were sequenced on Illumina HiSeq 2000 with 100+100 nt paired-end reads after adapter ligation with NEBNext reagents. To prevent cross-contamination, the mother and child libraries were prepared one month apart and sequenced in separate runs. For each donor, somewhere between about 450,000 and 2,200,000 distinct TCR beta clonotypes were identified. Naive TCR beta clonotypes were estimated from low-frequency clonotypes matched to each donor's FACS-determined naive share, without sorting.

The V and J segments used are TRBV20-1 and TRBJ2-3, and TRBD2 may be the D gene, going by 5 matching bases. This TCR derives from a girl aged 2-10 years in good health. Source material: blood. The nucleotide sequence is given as TGCAGTGCTAGAGATAGGGAGAGTAGCACAGATACGCAGTATTTT. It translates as CSARDRESSTDTQYF.